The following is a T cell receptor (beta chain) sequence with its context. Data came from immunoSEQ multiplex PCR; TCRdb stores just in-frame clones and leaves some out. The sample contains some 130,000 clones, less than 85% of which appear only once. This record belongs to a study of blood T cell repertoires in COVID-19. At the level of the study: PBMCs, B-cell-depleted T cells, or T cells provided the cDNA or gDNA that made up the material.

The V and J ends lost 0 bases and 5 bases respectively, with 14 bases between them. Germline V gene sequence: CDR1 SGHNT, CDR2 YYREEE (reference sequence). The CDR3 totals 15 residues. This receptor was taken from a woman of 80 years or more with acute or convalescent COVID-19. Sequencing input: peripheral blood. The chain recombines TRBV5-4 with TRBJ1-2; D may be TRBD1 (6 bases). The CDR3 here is CASSLGHREKYGYTF. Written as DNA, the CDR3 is TGTGCCAGCAGCTTGGGGCACAGGGAAAAGTATGGCTACACCTTC. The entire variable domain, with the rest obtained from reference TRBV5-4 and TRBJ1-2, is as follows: ETGVTQSPTHLIKTRGQQVTLRCSSQSGHNTVSWYQQALGQGPQFIFQYYREEENGRGNFPPRFSGLQFPNYSSELNVNALELDDSALYLCASSLGHREKYGYTFGSGTRLTVV.